The 10 T cell receptor beta chains in this list originate from one sample, sequenced in a study of T-cell reconstitution after alpha-beta-depleted transplantation in children listed by TCRdb under 2016. The treatment or condition label of this sample denotes: allogeneic hematopoietic cell transplantation with graft depleted of TCRalphabeta T cells and CD19 B cells. The library came from PCR. The sequencer was an Illumina HiSeq 2500. Molecular barcoding was employed in the preparation of TCR libraries, with unique molecular identifiers being used to normalize TCRbeta repertoire quantification. TCRdb reanalyzed the raw reads on its own, using fastp at Q25 for trimming and MiXCR for clone calling, and kept in-frame beta chains. Records with the same CDR3 protein are collapsed into one entry carrying the most frequent genes and DNA. The sample table contains about 610,000 distinct CDR3 sequences; only one count was recorded for roughly 30% of them. The biggest ten clones account for about 35% of the sample.

Sequences were derived from PBMCs, sampled before TCRalphabeta/CD19-depleted stem cell transplant. The receptors derive from a boy under two years old with Wiskott-Aldrich syndrome, due to receive a stem cell transplant.

The chain has TRBV7-9 and TRBJ1-1; no clear D. Trimming stripped 3 bases from V and 10 bases from J, with 12 bases between. This CDR3 comprises 12 residues. In germline, CDR1 is SEHNR, CDR2 FQNEAQ (reference sequence). The CDR3 reads CASSFGVSVAFF. The DNA of the CDR3 is TGTGCCAGCAGCTTTGGGGTCTCGGTAGCTTTCTTT.

The sample holds a few counts of this clonotype. This chain connects TRBV6-1 to TRBJ2-2, with 7 bases lining up with TRBD2. Per the germline V gene, CDR1 is MNHNS and CDR2 is SASEGT. V trimming: 9 bases; J trimming: 4 bases; junction bases outside the gene matches: 14. This CDR3 region has 16 residues. For the CDR3, the DNA is TGTGCCAGACCTGGGCGGGAGCTCCTCGGCACCGGGGAGCTGTTTTTT. Translation gives CARPGRELLGTGELFF.

The chain carries TRBV5-1 and TRBJ2-1; maybe TRBD1 (6 bases). Trimming left V 4 bases short and J 0 bases short, with 14 bases between. Germline V gene lookup returns CDR1 SGHRS and CDR2 YFSETQ. The CDR3 sequence is 16 residues long. Written as DNA, the CDR3 is TGCGCCAGCAGCAAGGGGGTCGCTAGCTCCTACAATGAGCAGTTCTTC. This codes for CASSKGVASSYNEQFF.

This clonotype was counted a few times. The rearrangement joins TRBV5-1 to TRBJ2-7; 9 bases match TRBD1. Germline-derived CDR1 and CDR2 are SGHRS and YFSETQ. The length of the CDR3 is 16 residues. J was trimmed by 1 base and V by 4 bases; bases with no gene match: 9. The CDR3 bases are TGCGCCAGCAGCAACAGAGTCGGGACAGGGTCCTACGAGCAGTACTTC. Translating it yields CASSNRVGTGSYEQYF.

This chain uses TRBV5-1 with TRBJ2-5; D not resolved. Trimming took 4 bases from V and 1 from J, leaving 8 bases between them. Per germline, CDR1 SGHRS and CDR2 YFSETQ. The CDR3 length is 13 residues. The CDR3 DNA reads as TGCGCCAGCAGCCCTTCGTTCCAAGAGACCCAGTACTTC. Translated, it gives CASSPSFQETQYF. The entire variable domain, with the rest obtained from reference TRBV5-1 and TRBJ2-5, is as follows: KAGVTQTPRYLIKTRGQQVTLSCSPISGHRSVSWYQQTPGQGLQFLFEYFSETQRNKGNFPGRFSGRQFSNSRSEMNVSTLELGDSALYLCASSPSFQETQYFGPGTRLLVL.

V and J are TRBV20-1 and TRBJ2-1, with 7 bases identical to TRBD2. The CDR3 spans 16 residues. The germline CDR1 and CDR2 sequences are DFQATT and SNEGSKA (reference sequence). Trimming cost V 0 bases and J 5 bases; bases outside gene matches: 10. CDR3 coding DNA: TGCAGTGCTAGAGATCCCGAGCGGGGTGAAAACAATGAGCAGTTCTTC. Protein product: CSARDPERGENNEQFF.

This chain joins TRBV5-1 and TRBJ2-1; D remains unclear. CDR3 length equals 14 residues. V dropped 0 bases and J dropped 7 bases, with 11 bases sitting between them. Germline CDR1 reads SGHRS; CDR2 reads YFSETQ. This CDR3 is CASSLASVSNEQFF. Written as DNA, the CDR3 is TGCGCCAGCAGCTTGGCCTCAGTTTCAAATGAGCAGTTCTTC.

This clonotype turned up a few times. The genes are TRBV5-1 and TRBJ2-1; the match to TRBD2 covers 12 bases. There are 16 residues in the CDR3. The V gene end was trimmed by 2 bases and the J gene end by 10 bases; junction bases not matched to a gene: 10. Per the germline V gene, CDR1 is SGHRS and CDR2 is YFSETQ. The CDR3 DNA reads TGCGCCAGCAGCTTACCGACTAGCGGGAGTGTAGGGGAGCAGTTCTTC. It is translated as CASSLPTSGSVGEQFF.

The V call is TRBV14, the J call TRBJ2-7, with D hard to call. Germline V gene data show CDR1 as SGHDN and CDR2 as FVKESK. V gave up 4 bases and J gave up 0 bases, with 10 bases separating them. This CDR3 contains 14 residues. The CDR3 reads CASSRSFTSYEQYF. In nucleotides, the CDR3 is TGTGCCAGCAGCCGCTCCTTTACCTCCTACGAGCAGTACTTC.

The chain carries TRBV12-3 or TRBV12-4 and TRBJ2-1; D not resolved. The CDR3 consists of 16 residues. With 4 bases removed from V and 0 bases from J, the gap between germline ends came to 13 bases. The DNA for the CDR3 is TGTGCCAGCAGTTCTACGACTGGATCCTCCTACAATGAGCAGTTCTTC. Translating it yields CASSSTTGSSYNEQFF.